This T cell receptor (beta chain) derives from a study of early T cells in non-severe SARS-CoV-2 infection. About the research overall: Alpha and beta chains were unpaired, from unsorted whole-blood bulk RNA.

The CDR3 extends over 16 amino acids. With 5 bases removed from V and 5 bases from J, the gap between germline ends came to 19 bases. Germline-derived CDR1 and CDR2 are SGHAT and FQNNGV. The TCR library protocol was used to attach unique molecular identifiers. These identifiers were attached to individual cDNA molecules. Via MiXCR, TCRdb re-called the 5' RACE reads, giving one row per CDR3 protein. The data contain nearly 60,000 distinct CDR3 sequences, roughly 12% of them seen just once; the ten biggest clones take up more than 8.5%. The clonotype originates from an adult who was a healthcare worker with PCR-confirmed SARS-CoV-2 infection or an uninfected control (not recorded which). The rearrangement uses TRBV11-2 and TRBJ2-1; D is tentatively TRBD1 or TRBD2 (5 bases each). The sequenced sample consisted of whole blood. CDR3 DNA sequence: TGTGCCAGCAGCATGAACCGGGGCGGTCCCCACAATGAGCAGTTCTTC. This encodes CASSMNRGGPHNEQFF.